The entry below gives a single T cell receptor (beta chain) sequence along with its context. Its cognate antigen is unknown. Here immunoSEQ multiplex PCR was the method, and the copy in TCRdb shows in-frame clones only, minus some. In the table there are some 500,000 clones, 89% of which are singletons. Regarding treatment: 19 received Ad26.COV2.S at low or high dose, single or two shots; a few received placebo; per-sample allocation not given. Following the first vaccine or placebo injection, samples were taken on day 63. These data belong to a study of Ad26.COV2.S vaccination and SARS-CoV-2 variants. Across the whole study: COV1001, an Ad26.COV2.S trial, supplied this vaccine-arm donor.

Germline V gene data show CDR1 as LGHNA and CDR2 as YNFKEQ. The CDR3 runs 15 residues. J gave up 8 bases and V 4 bases, and 3 bases lay outside the gene matches. Whole-study results and caveats: Assessments of TCR breadth and depth may have underestimated the total T cell responses.

The sequence came from a person aged 18-65 years who received the Ad26.COV2.S COVID-19 vaccine or a placebo. The sequenced sample was peripheral blood, obtained in a trial of Ad26.COV2.S vaccine versus placebo. J is TRBJ2-3 and V is TRBV4-2; 16 nucleotides align to TRBD2. The DNA for the CDR3 is TGTGCCAGCAGCCGGGGACTAGCGGGAGGGTTTACGCAGTATTTT. Protein: CASSRGLAGGFTQYF.